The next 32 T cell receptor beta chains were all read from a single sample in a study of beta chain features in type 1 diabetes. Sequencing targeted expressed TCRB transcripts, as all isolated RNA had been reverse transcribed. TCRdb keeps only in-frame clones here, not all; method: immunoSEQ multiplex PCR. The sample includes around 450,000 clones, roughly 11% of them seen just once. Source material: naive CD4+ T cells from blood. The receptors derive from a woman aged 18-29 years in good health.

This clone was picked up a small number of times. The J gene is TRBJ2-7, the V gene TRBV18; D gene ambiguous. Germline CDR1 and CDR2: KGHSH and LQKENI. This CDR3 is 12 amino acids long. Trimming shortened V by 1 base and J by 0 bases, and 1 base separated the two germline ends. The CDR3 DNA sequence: TGTGCCAGCTCACCACTCTCCTACGAGCAGTACGTC. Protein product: CASSPLSYEQYV.

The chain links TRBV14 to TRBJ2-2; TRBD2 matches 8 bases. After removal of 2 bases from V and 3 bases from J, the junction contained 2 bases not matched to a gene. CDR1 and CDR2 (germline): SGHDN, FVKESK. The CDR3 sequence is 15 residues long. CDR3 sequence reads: CASSQLSGDTGELFF. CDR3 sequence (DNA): TGTGCCAGCAGCCAACTTAGCGGGGACACCGGGGAGCTGTTTTTT.

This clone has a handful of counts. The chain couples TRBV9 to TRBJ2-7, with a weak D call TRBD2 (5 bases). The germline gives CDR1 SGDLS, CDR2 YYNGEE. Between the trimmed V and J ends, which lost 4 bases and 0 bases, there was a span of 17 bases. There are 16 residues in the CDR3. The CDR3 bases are TGTGCCAGCAGCCCAGACGGGGTACTTCCCTCCTACGAGCAGTACTTC. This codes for CASSPDGVLPSYEQYF.

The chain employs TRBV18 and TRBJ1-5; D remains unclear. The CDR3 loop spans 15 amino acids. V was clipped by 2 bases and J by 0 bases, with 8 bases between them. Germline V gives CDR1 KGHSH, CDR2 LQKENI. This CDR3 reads CASSPTSYSNQPQHF. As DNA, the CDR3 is TGTGCCAGCTCACCAACAAGTTATAGCAATCAGCCCCAGCATTTT.

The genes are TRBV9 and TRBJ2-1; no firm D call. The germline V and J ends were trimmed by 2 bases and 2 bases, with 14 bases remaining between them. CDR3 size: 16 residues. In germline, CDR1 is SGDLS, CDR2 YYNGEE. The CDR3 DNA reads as TGTGCCAGCAGCGTTGGTACTGTCTCGACCTACAATGAGCAGTTCTTC. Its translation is CASSVGTVSTYNEQFF.

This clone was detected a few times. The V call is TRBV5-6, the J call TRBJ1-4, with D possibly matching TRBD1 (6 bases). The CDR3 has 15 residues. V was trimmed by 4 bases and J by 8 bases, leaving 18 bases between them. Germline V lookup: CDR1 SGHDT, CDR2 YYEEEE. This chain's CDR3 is CASSLQGFINEKLFF. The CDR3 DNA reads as TGTGCCAGCAGCCTCCAGGGGTTTATTAACGAAAAACTGTTTTTT.

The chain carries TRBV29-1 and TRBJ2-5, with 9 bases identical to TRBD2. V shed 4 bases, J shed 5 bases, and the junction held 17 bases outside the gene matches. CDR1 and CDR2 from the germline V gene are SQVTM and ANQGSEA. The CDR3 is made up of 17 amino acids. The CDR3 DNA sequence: TGCAGCGTTGTGGATCGCGGGAGGGCCATCGTTTTTGAGACCCAGTACTTC. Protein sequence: CSVVDRGRAIVFETQYF.

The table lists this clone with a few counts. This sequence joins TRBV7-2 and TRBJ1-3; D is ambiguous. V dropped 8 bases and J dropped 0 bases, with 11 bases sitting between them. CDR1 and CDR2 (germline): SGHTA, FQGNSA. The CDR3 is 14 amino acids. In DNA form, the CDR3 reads TGTGCCAGCTCGGCCAGTTTCTCTGGAAACACCATATATTTT. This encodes CASSASFSGNTIYF.

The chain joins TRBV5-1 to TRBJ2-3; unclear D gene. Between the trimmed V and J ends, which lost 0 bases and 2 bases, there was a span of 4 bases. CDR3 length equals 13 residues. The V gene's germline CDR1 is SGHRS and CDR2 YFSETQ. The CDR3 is CASSLGTTDTQYF. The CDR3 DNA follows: TGCGCCAGCAGCTTGGGGACCACAGATACGCAGTATTTT.

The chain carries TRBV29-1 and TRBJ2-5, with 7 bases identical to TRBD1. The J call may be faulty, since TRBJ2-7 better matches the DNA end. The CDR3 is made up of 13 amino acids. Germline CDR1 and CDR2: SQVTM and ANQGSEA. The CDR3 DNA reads TGCAGCGTTCAGAGGGACAGAGGCTACGAGCAGTACTTC. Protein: CSVQRDRGYEQYF.

The CDR3 is CASSQDGNRQETQYF. As DNA, the CDR3 is TGTGCCAGCAGCCAAGATGGCAACAGACAAGAGACCCAGTACTTC. This chain links TRBV4-2 with TRBJ2-5; D not resolved. Germline CDR1 LGHNA, CDR2 YNFKEQ. This CDR3 region has 15 residues. V lost 0 bases, J lost 2 bases, and 10 bases lay in between.

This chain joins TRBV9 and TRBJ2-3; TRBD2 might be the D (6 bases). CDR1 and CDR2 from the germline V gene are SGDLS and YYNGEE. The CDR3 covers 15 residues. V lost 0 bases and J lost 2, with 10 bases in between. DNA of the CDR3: TGTGCCAGCAGCGTAGGGTGGAGGGACACAGATACGCAGTATTTT. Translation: CASSVGWRDTDTQYF.

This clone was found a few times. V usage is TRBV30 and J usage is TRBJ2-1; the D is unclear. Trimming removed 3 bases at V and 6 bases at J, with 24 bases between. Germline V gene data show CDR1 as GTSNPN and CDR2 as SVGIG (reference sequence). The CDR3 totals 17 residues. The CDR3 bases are TGTGCCTGGAGCAGGACCAGATCTAGGCCGGGTCCCAATGAGCAGTTCTTC. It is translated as CAWSRTRSRPGPNEQFF.

The DNA of the CDR3 is TGTGCCAGCAGCGTAGGTCTAACAGGGGAGGAGAACACTGAAGCTTTCTTT. The encoded protein is CASSVGLTGEENTEAFF. V is TRBV9 and J is TRBJ1-1, with 7 bases identical to TRBD1. CDR3 length: 17 residues. Trimming at V came to 0 bases and at J to 1 base, leaving 9 bases not matched to a gene. Germline V lookup: CDR1 SGDLS, CDR2 YYNGEE. The full variable domain, completed using reference TRBV9 and TRBJ1-1, is DSGVTQTPKHLITATGQRVTLRCSPRSGDLSVYWYQQSLDQGLQFLIQYYNGEERAKGNILERFSAQQFPDLHSELNLSSLELGDSALYFCASSVGLTGEENTEAFFGQGTRLTVV.

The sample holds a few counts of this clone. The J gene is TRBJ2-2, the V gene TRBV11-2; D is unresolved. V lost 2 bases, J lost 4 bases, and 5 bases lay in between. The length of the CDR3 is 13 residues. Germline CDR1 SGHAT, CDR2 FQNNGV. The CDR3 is CASSLSGTGELFF. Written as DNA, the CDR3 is TGTGCCAGCAGCTTATCAGGCACCGGGGAGCTGTTTTTT.

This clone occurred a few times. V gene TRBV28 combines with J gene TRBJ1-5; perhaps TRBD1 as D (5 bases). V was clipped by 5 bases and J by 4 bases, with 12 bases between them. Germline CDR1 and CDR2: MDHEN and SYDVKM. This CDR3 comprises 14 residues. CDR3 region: CASSTQRGNQPQHF. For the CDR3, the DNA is TGTGCCAGCAGTACCCAAAGGGGAAATCAGCCCCAGCATTTT.

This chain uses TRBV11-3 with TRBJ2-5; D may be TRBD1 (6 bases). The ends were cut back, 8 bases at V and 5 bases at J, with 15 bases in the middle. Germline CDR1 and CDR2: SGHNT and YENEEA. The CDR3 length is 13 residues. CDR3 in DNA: TGTGCCAGCGGGACACTTGAGGTGGAGACCCAGTACTTC. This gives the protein CASGTLEVETQYF.

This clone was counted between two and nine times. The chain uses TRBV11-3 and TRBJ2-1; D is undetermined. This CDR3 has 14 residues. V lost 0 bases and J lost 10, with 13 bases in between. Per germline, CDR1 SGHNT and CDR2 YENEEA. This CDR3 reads CASSLEPQVAEQFF. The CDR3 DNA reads TGTGCCAGCAGCTTAGAGCCCCAAGTTGCCGAGCAGTTCTTC.

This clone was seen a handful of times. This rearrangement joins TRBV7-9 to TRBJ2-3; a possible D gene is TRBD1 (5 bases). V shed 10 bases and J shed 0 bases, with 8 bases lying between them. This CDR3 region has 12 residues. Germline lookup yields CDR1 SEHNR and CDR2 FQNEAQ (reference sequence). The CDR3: CAKGISTDTQYF. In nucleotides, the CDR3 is TGTGCCAAGGGGATAAGCACAGATACGCAGTATTTT.

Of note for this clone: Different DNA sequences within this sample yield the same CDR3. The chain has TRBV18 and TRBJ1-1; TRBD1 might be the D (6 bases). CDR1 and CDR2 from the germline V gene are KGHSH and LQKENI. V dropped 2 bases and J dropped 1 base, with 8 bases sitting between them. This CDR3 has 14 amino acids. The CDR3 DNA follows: TGTGCCAGCTCACCAAGGACAGCGAACACTGAAGCTTTCTTT. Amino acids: CASSPRTANTEAFF.

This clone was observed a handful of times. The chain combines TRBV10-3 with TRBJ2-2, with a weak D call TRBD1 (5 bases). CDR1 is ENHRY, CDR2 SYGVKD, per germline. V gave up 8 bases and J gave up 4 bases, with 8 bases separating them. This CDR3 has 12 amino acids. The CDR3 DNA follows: TGTGCCATCTGGCAGGGCACCGGGGAGCTGTTTTTT. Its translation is CAIWQGTGELFF.

The CDR3 sequence is CASSFPSGGNEQFF. The CDR3 DNA follows: TGTGCCAGCAGCTTTCCCTCTGGGGGCAATGAGCAGTTCTTC. The chain has TRBV5-4 and TRBJ2-1; TRBD1 or TRBD2 may be the D gene (5 bases each). The germline V and J ends were trimmed by 2 bases and 6 bases, with 12 bases remaining between them. This CDR3 has 14 amino acids. The germline gives CDR1 SGHNT, CDR2 YYREEE (reference sequence).

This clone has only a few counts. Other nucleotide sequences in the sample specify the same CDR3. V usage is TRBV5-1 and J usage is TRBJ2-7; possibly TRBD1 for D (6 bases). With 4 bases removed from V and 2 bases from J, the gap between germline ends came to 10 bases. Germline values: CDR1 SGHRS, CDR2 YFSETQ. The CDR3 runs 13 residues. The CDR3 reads CASSPTGTYEQYV. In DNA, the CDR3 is TGCGCCAGCAGCCCAACAGGGACCTACGAGCAGTACGTC.

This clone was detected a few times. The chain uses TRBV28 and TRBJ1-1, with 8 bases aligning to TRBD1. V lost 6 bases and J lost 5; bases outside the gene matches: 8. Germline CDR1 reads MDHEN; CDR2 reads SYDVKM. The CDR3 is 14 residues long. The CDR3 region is CASRVDRVATEAFF. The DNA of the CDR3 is TGTGCCAGCAGGGTGGACAGGGTGGCAACTGAAGCTTTCTTT. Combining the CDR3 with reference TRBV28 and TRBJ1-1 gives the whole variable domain DVKVTQSSRYLVKRTGEKVFLECVQDMDHENMFWYRQDPGLGLRLIYFSYDVKMKEKGDIPEGYSVSREKKERFSLILESASTNQTSMYLCASRVDRVATEAFFGQGTRLTVV.

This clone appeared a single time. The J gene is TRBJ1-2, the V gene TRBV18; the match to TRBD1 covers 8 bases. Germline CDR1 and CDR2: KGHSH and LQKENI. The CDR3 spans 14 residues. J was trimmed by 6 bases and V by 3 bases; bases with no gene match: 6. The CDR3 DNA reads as TGTGCCAGCTCACCCCGGACAGGGTACGATGGCTACACCTTC. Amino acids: CASSPRTGYDGYTF.

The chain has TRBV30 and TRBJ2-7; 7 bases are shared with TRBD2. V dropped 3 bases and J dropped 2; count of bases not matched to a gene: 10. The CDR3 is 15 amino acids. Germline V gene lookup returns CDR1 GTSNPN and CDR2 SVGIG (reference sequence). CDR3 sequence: CAWRLAGLDPYEQYF. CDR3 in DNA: TGTGCCTGGAGGCTCGCCGGACTAGATCCCTACGAGCAGTACTTC.

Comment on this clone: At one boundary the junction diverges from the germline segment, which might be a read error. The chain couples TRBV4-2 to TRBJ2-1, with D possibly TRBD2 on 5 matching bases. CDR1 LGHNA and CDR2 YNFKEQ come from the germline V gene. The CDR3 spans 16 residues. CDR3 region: CASSEEPSGTIDEQFF. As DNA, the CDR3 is TGTGCCAGCAGCGAAGAACCATCGGGAACCATCGATGAGCAGTTCTTC.

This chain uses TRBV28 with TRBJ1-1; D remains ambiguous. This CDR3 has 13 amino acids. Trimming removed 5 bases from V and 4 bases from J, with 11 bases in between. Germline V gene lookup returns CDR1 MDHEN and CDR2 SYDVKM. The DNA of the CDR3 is TGTGCCAGCAGTCTCAGGCGGAGCACTGAAGCTTTCTTT. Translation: CASSLRRSTEAFF.

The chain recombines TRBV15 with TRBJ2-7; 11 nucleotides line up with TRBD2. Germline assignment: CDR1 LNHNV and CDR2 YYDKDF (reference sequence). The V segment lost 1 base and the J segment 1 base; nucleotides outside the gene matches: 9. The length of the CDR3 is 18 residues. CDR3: CATSRGIGLAGSSYEQYF. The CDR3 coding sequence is TGTGCCACCAGCAGAGGAATCGGACTAGCGGGTTCTTCCTACGAGCAGTACTTC.

Written as DNA, the CDR3 is TGTGCCAGCAGTTGGACAGGAGCATATGGCTACACCTTC. This sequence encodes CASSWTGAYGYTF. V usage is TRBV27 and J usage is TRBJ1-2; TRBD1 matches at 7 bases. Germline loops: CDR1 MNHEY, CDR2 SMNVEV (reference sequence). This CDR3 region has 13 residues. Losses at the gene ends were 4 bases for V and 5 bases for J; bases not matched to a gene: 4.

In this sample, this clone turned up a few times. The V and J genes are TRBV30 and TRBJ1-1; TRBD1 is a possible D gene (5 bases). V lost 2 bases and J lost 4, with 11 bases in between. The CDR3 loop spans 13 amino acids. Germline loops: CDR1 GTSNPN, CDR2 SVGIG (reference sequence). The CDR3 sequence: CAWSRRRGTEAFF. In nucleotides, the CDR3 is TGTGCCTGGAGTAGAAGGAGGGGCACTGAAGCTTTCTTT.

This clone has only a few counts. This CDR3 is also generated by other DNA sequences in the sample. This CDR3 reads CASSLGSSGNTIYF. CDR3 nucleotides: TGTGCCAGCAGCTTAGGAAGCTCTGGAAACACCATATATTTT. V is TRBV7-9 and J is TRBJ1-3; D not certain. CDR3 length equals 14 residues. Germline-derived CDR1 and CDR2 are SEHNR and FQNEAQ (reference sequence). V was clipped by 1 base and J by 0 bases, with 4 bases between them.